This TCR beta chain is drawn from a study of Ad26.COV2.S vaccination and SARS-CoV-2 variants. The method was immunoSEQ multiplex PCR; TCRdb's version includes in-frame clones alone and lacks a portion of them. The table has some 640,000 clones, about 90% seen once. On this clone: Antigen unknown.

Overall study findings and caveats: Measures of TCR breadth and depth may have fallen short of total T cell responses.

Noted treatment: approximately 18 received Ad26.COV2.S at low or high dose, single or two shots; about five received placebo; per-sample allocation not given. After the first vaccine or placebo injection, samples were drawn on day 63. What was given as vaccine was an Ad26 vector encoding Wuhan-strain SARS-CoV-2 spike. CDR1 and CDR2 (germline): MNHEY, SVGAGI. Trimming removed 7 bases at V and 7 bases at J, with 14 bases between. This CDR3 spans 14 amino acids. The chain recombines TRBV6-5 with TRBJ1-6; D might be TRBD1 (6 bases). The receptor comes from a person aged 18-65 years who received the Ad26.COV2.S COVID-19 vaccine or a placebo. This sample comprised peripheral blood, obtained in a trial of Ad26.COV2.S vaccine versus placebo. CDR3 nucleotide sequence: TGTGCCAGCACTCTGGGGGACAAAAATTCACCCCTCCACTTT. Translation: CASTLGDKNSPLHF.